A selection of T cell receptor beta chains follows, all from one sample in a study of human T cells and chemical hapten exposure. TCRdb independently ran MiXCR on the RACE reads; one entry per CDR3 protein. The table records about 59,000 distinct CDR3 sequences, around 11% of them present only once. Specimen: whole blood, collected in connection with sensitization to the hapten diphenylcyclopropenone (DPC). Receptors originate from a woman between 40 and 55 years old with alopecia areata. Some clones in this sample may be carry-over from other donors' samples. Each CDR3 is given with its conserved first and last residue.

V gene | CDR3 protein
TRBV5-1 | CASSLQGAGEKLFF
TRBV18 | CASSPTGYETQYF
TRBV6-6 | CASSSADRRAFF
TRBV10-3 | CAISGQRSYNEQFF
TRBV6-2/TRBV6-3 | CASSYPGQSEEAFF
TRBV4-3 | CASSQEGGRGSEKLFF
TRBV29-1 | CSVPTSGTYNEQFF
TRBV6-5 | CASSYGGAGWNEQFF
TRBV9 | CASSEGLAKNIQYF
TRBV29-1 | CSVEGGTDTQYF
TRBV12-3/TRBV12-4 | CASSLRSPAGEQYF
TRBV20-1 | CSATGTLREQYF
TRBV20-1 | CSARDGRGTEAFF
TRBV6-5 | CASSYSEAVLQETQYF
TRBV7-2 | CASSPSGGGQPQHF
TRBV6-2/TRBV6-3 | CASSFEAGFGEQFF
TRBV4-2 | CASSQDGTSGYNGQFF
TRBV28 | CASSLGTPNTEAFF
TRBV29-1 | CSALDGSYEQYF
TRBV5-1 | CASSLYGGSTDTQYF
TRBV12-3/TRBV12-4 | CASSLGGLGEKLFF
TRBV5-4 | CASRALNTGELFF
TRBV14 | CASSQETGEGRYGDTF
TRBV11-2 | CASSPPPHVTYEQYF
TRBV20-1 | CSGGMGETEAFF
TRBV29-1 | CSGSGSPNGELFF
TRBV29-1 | CSFRGGAGANVLTF
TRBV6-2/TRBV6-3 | CASSTYQGGEQFF
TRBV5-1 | CASSLVSGGYNEQFF
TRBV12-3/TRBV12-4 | CASRVGTGNEKLFF
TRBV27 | CASSLTSGANTGELFF
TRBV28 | CASNEPGGGYGYTF
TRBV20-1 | CSAVGGLAGVYSYNEQFF
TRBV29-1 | CSVDEQETQYF
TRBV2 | CASSGGHTNTGELFF
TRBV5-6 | CASSSPPYNEQFF
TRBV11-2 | CASSLEGTGRSSYNEQFF
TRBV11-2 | CASSLGAAEQYF
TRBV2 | CASRVASYNEQFF
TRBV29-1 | CSVESLAGGAPGEQYF
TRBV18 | CASSPPANTQYF
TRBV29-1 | CSVAGGGNQPQHF
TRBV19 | CASSIGQVYQPQHF
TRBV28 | CASTETVSSYNEQFF
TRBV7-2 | CASSIQRGGTYNEQFF
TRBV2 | CASSAPGQGNQPQHF
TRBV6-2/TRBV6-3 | CASRVGGETEAFF
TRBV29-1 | CSVEPAGTGTVNEQFF
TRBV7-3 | CASSPRAQKGEKLFF
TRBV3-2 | CASSQRSDTQYF